This TCR beta chain stems from a study of blood T cell repertoires in COVID-19. The CDR3 totals 13 residues. The J segment lost 5 bases and the V segment lost 9 bases, leaving 4 bases of the junction unmatched. Germline values: CDR1 MNHNY, CDR2 SVGAGI (reference sequence). Data came from immunoSEQ multiplex PCR; TCRdb stores just in-frame clones and leaves some out. The repertoire has fewer than 450,000 clones, approximately 91% of them found once; the top ten carry about 6.7%. The chain couples TRBV6-6 to TRBJ2-2, with TRBD1 identical over 9 bases. Specimen: peripheral blood. The clonotype comes from a woman in her sixties or seventies with COVID-19, enrolled during active disease. Here the CDR3 reads CASTGGRTGELFF. Written as DNA, the CDR3 is TGTGCCAGTACAGGGGGCCGAACCGGGGAGCTGTTTTTT.